This entry concerns a single T cell receptor beta chain. Its cognate antigen has yet to be identified. The sample holds no much larger clone one base away, and base qualities are not on file. TCRbeta CDR3 regions were amplified from genomic DNA using the immunoSEQ Assay, a bias-controlled multiplex PCR. The original pipeline was this. The number of nucleated cells in each sample was estimated by amplification of reference gene primers within the assay. To quantify the absolute abundance of each unique TCRbeta CDR3 rearrangement, sequence reads were collapsed and filtered. For each sample, productive Simpson clonality was calculated as the square root of Simpson's diversity index across productive rearrangements. As stored in TCRdb, this immuneACCESS dataset retains in-frame rearrangements with V and J assigned. A fraction of the clones does not appear; measured against another copy, unresolved V genes explain less than half of the discrepancy, and the remainder lacks a known reason. V, J and clone size were drawn from that table, and D and trimming were deduced from the DNA. This sample is represented by around 210,000 clones; about four fifths of them were singletons. The ten largest clones take up approximately 8% of the sample.

The sample is drawn from a study of blood T cell repertoires in COVID-19 (dated by TCRdb to 2020 to 2021). Concerning the study at large: Samples covering the acute and convalescent phases of COVID-19 were provided by collaborators in the United States, Italy and Spain. The prospective study material was composed of cDNA or gDNA derived from T cells, B-cell-depleted T cells, or PBMCs. The repertoires were released in a freely available public database intended as a resource for research on the immune response to SARS-CoV-2. HLA class I and class II types, where available, came from metadata supplied by the sample provider rather than from assay-based typing. The dataset comprised deeply sampled blood TCRbeta repertoires from subjects exposed to, actively infected with, or recovered from COVID-19. Samples were obtained from the ongoing ImmuneRACE study (first 160 participants) and from about 1,300 subjects provided by 6 global collaborators. Sample metadata almost always included a de-identified subject ID, COVID-19 status, age in years and sex.

In Seattle, one collaborating source enrolled patients while the infection was active and tracked those patients longitudinally over the course of disease. Each collaborating institution followed its own protocols to collect whole blood in K2EDTA tubes. For TCRbeta analysis, collaborator samples were shipped as frozen whole blood, as isolated PBMCs, or as DNA extracted from either sample type. The paper as a whole reports these results and caveats: The amount of clinical and demographic metadata varied by source and participant and was provided uncurated.

The source of this sequence is a woman aged 80 or over with COVID-19, enrolled during active disease. The sample taken for sequencing was peripheral blood.

In nucleotides, the sequence is TGTGCCAGCCGAAGATCGGTGAACACTGAAGCTTTCTTT. This encodes CASRRSVNTEAFF. This sequence uses TRBV12-3 or TRBV12-4 and TRBJ1-1; the D gene is not confidently resolved. From the cysteine up to the phenylalanine, the CDR3 has a length of 13 residues. Here the CDR3 DNA is all that survives: 39 bases in frame from base 1. Cut back by 8 bases and 0 bases, the V and J ends lie 10 bases apart.